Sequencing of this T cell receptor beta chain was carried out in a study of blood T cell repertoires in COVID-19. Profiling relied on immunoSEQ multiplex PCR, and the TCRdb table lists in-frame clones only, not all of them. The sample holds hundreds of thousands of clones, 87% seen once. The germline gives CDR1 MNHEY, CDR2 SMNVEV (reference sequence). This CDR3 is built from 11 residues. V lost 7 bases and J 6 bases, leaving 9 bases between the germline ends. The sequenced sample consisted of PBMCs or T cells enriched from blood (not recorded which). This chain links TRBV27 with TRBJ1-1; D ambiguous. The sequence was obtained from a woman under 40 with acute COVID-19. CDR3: CASIEGSEAFF. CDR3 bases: TGTGCCAGCATTGAGGGATCTGAAGCTTTCTTT.